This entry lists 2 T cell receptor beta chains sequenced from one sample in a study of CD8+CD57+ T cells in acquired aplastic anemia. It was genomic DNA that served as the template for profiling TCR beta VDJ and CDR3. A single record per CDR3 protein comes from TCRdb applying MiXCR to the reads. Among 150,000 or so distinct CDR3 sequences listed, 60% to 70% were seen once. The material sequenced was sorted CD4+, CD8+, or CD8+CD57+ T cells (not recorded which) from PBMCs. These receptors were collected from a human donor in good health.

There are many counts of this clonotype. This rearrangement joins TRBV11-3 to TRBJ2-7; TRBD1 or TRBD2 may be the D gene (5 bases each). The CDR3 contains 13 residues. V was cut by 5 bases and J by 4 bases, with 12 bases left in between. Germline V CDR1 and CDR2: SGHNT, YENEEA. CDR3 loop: CASSPWDRYEQYF. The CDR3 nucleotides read TGTGCCAGCAGCCCCTGGGACCGATACGAGCAGTACTTC.

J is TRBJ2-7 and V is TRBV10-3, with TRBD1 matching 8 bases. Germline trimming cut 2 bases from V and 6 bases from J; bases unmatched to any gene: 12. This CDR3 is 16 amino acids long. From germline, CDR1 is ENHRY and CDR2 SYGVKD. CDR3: CAISETLGQVAREQYF. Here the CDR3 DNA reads TGTGCCATCAGTGAGACCTTGGGACAGGTGGCTCGCGAGCAGTACTTC.